This T cell receptor beta chain was recovered during a study of a mutant IDH1 vaccine in newly diagnosed glioma. Study summary: Vaccination followed radiotherapy alone by 4-6 weeks, or accompanied temozolomide cycles. V12 fell at week 35 and V13, the study end, at week 47. Overall study findings and caveats: Changes to the top peripheral T cell clonotypes appeared unrelated to pseudoprogression.

The time point was: week 47, end of study. Each vaccine dose was 300 ug of mutant IDH1 20-mer peptide, with topical imiquimod. Astrocytomas found in donors were new, WHO grade 3 or 4, IDH1-mutant and ATRX-lost. A single count supports this clone. Its antigen is as yet unknown. Method: immunoSEQ multiplex PCR; TCRdb's copy keeps in-frame clones and lacks some. The repertoire holds about 94,000 clones, 85% to 90% seen once, with roughly 0.74% in the top ten. This receptor was taken from a woman between 50 and 59 years old with glioma. The source was PBMCs, collected from a glioma patient whose treatment included an IDH1 peptide vaccine.

CDR3 sequence (DNA): TGCAGCGCCCTCCCATGGGGTGGCTACACCTTC. Translating gives CSALPWGGYTF. The chain joins TRBV29-1 to TRBJ1-2; D is uncertain. Germline V CDR1 and CDR2: SQVTM, ANQGSEA. The CDR3 consists of 11 residues. The V end was cut by 7 bases, the J end by 7 bases, with 13 bases between. Variable domain in full (rest from reference TRBV29-1 and TRBJ1-2): SAVISQKPSRDICQRGTSLTIQCQVDSQVTMMFWYRQQPGQSLTLIATANQGSEATYESGFVIDKFPISRPNLTFSTLTVSNMSPEDSSIYLCSALPWGGYTFGSGTRLTVV.